The 6 T cell receptor beta chains below come from one sample, sequenced in a study of blood T cells in healthy people across ages. PCR was performed a second time for roughly 6 to 12 cycles using a sample-barcoded 5' primer and a J-beta primer mix. Each CDR3 protein is one row after TCRdb ran MiXCR on the 5' RACE reads. The sample has more than 550,000 distinct CDR3 sequences, about 20% seen once; the top ten hold around a fifth. The sample taken for sequencing was blood. Receptors were obtained from a man between 65 and 85 years old in good health.

This clonotype occurred a few times. The rearrangement links TRBV6-5 to TRBJ1-1, with TRBD1 identical over 8 bases. The CDR3 is made up of 19 amino acids. Germline V CDR1 and CDR2: MNHEY, SVGAGI. After removal of 0 bases from V and 0 bases from J, the junction contained 12 bases not matched to a gene. CDR3 loop: CASSYSLGQARLLNTEAFF. The CDR3 region has the DNA TGTGCCAGCAGTTACTCGTTGGGACAGGCCCGTTTACTGAACACTGAAGCTTTCTTT.

This chain connects TRBV20-1 to TRBJ1-5, with 12 bases identical to TRBD1. Germline V gene lookup returns CDR1 DFQATT and CDR2 SNEGSKA (reference sequence). With 5 bases clipped from V and 2 bases from J, the junction kept 16 bases outside the gene matches. This CDR3 comprises 19 residues. The CDR3 protein is CSAHSPEGQGASGNQPQHF. CDR3 in DNA: TGCAGTGCTCATTCCCCAGAGGGACAGGGGGCTTCGGGCAATCAGCCCCAGCATTTT.

The table lists this clonotype with a few counts. The chain has TRBV5-1 and TRBJ2-1, with a possible D match to TRBD2 (6 bases). This CDR3 comprises 14 residues. Deletions cut 4 bases from V and 4 bases from J, with 12 bases between. Germline CDR1 SGHRS, CDR2 YFSETQ. CDR3 nucleotides: TGCGCCAGCAGCAGCGCGGCGGGATACAATGAGCAGTTCTTC. This sequence encodes CASSSAAGYNEQFF.

The chain links TRBV12-3 or TRBV12-4 to TRBJ1-5, with a weak D call TRBD1 (5 bases). This CDR3 contains 16 residues. Trimming cost V 2 bases and J 2 bases, with 13 bases left between them. The CDR3 here is CASSLFGGFGNQPQHF. In nucleotides, the CDR3 is TGTGCCAGCAGTTTATTTGGGGGGTTCGGCAATCAGCCCCAGCATTTT.

This clonotype was recorded a few times. V usage is TRBV4-1 and J usage is TRBJ2-3; D may be TRBD2 (7 bases). The CDR3 spans 17 residues. The V end lost 0 bases, the J end lost 2 bases, and 15 bases lay between the germline ends. Germline lookup yields CDR1 MGHRA and CDR2 YSYEKL. In nucleotides, the CDR3 is TGCGCCAGCAGCCAAGATTCTGGGGGGGGGCCCACAGATACGCAGTATTTT. This gives the protein CASSQDSGGGPTDTQYF.

This clonotype has just a few counts. The chain combines TRBV11-2 with TRBJ2-5; D possibly corresponds to TRBD1 (5 bases). CDR1 and CDR2 from the germline V gene are SGHAT and FQNNGV. The CDR3 is made up of 11 amino acids. Trimming removed 10 bases from V and 4 bases from J, with 10 bases in between. The DNA for the CDR3 is TGTGCCACCCGTGGGGCAGAGACCCAGTACTTC. Amino acids: CATRGAETQYF.